What follows describes a single TCR beta chain. Its antigen is still unknown. Libraries used 5'RACE template switching adding universal primer site and UMIs. TCRdb re-analyzed the 5' RACE reads; it lists each CDR3 protein once, without DNA. The sample includes a few hundred thousand distinct CDR3 sequences. These data come from a study of T cells expressing NK-cell markers. At the level of the study: HCMV seropositivity marked most of the eight sequenced donors; one was seronegative.

Study-wide points: The same clonotypes also predominated in the CD3+CD56-NKG2C+ fraction of several donors.

Per germline, CDR1 MNHEY and CDR2 SMNVEV (reference sequence). The CDR3 is made up of 17 amino acids. The sequence came from a man aged 18 to 69 in good health. Material for sequencing was blood T cells: a sorted CD56 or NKG2C T cell subset, CD4+ or CD8+ T cells, or bulk PBMC T cells (not recorded which). The chain has TRBV27 and TRBJ1-5; TCRdb's D call, TRBD1, is unchecked because there is no DNA. The CDR3 loop reads CASSLKKGGARDQPQHF.